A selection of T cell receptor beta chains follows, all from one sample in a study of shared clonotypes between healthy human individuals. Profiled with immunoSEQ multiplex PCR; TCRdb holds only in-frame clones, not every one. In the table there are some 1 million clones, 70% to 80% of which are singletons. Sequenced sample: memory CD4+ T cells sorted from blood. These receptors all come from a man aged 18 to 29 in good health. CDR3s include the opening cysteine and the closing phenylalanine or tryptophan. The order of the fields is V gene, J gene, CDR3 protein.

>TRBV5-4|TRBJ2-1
CASSFSGAGNEQFF
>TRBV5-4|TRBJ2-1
CASSLNGLSGSKTYNEQFF
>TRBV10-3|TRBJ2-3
CAVKTGTGADTQYF
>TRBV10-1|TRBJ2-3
CASSGLAGDTQYF
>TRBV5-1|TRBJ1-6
CASSLGGIYSPLHF
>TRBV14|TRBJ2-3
CASSDRGGQSDTQYF
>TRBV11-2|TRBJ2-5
CASGDGRQETQYF
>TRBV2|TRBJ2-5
CASSEFGGLGETQYF
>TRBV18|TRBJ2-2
CASSLGSGTSVTGELFF
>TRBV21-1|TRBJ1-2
CASSKEGRGPRVSYGYTF
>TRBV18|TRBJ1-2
CASSESGTGGGGYTF
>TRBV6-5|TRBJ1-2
CASRPRQGTGYTF
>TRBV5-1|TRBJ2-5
CASSYREAETQYF
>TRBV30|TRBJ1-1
CAWGAKGYTEAFF
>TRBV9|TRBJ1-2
CASSVGPGNYGYTF
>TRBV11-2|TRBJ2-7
CASSHPRSAEQYF
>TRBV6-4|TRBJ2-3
CATAREQSTDTQYF
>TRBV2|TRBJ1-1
CASSESGGGVTEAFF
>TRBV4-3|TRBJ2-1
CASSRGTSGKDEQFF
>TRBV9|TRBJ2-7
CASSVQTGGKGYEQYF
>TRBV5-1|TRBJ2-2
CASSRTSTPGELFF
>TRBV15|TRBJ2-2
CATSRDRGVGPGELFF
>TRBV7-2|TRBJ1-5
CASSLDRADQPQHF
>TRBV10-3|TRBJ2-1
CAISGAASGSAGSYNEQFF
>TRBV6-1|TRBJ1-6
CASSGEVKSPLHF
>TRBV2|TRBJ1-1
CASSAPTNGGFTEAFF
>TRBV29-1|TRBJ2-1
CSVVRGPSEQFF
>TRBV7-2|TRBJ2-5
CASSFTRQETQYF
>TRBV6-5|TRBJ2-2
CASRSRQGTTGELFF
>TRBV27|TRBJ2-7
CASSLTGREQYF
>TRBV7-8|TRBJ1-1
CASSLVAGEAFF
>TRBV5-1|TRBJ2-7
CASSSDPSSEQYF
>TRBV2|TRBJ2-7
CASSARQEREQYF
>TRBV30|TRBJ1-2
CAWSVSSGKYYGYTF
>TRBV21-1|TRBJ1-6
CASSSPLILNNSPLHF
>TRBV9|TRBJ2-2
CASSQGTLPGGLFF
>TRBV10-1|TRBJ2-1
CASSEPGTSRNEQFF
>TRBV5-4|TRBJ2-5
CASRPQGAGETQYF
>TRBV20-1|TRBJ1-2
CSPHRGGGYTF
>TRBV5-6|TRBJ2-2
CASSLGLNMAGELFF
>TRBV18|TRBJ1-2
CASAGANYGYTF
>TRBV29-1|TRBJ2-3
CSVDGGGNTDTQYF
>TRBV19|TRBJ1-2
CASSPRSLDPGGYTF
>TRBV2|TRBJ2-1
CASTSNGGLYNEQFF
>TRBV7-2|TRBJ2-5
CASSLGRAETQYF
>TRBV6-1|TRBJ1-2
CASSEYTAVVMGYTF
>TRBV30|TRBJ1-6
CAWGVGGSSYNSPLHF
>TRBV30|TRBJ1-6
CAWRVTGANSPLHF
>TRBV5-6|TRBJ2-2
CASSLAMNTGELFF
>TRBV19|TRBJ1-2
CASSLQSPPGYTF
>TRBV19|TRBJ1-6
CASRETGTGRSPLHF
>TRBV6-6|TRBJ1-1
CASSYSSGGSTEAFF
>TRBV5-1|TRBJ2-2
CASSPSGGHTGELFF
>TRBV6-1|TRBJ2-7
CASSLGGTVYEQYF
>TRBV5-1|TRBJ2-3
CASSGYTDTQYF
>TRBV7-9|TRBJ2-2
CASSPQFRTGRGGELFF
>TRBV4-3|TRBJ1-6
CASSQEKGFYSPLHF
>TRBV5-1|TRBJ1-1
CASRTGTGGDGEAFF
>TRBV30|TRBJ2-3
CAWTSSGWEVGADTQYF
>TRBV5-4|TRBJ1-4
CASSRQGNDYEKLFF